This passage covers 10 T cell receptor beta chains from one sample sequenced in a study of T cell responses to AZD1222 COVID-19 vaccine. Assay: immunoSEQ multiplex PCR; the TCRdb copy retains only in-frame clones and omits some. Found here are about 73,000 clones, roughly 90% of them singletons; the top ten hold about 1.3%. Sequencing used peripheral blood, obtained 28 days after the second AZD1222 dose. Receptors were obtained from an adult who received the AZD1222 COVID-19 vaccine.

The V gene is TRBV4-3, the J gene TRBJ2-5; 8 bases match TRBD2. Germline-derived CDR1 and CDR2 are LGHNA and YSLEER. CDR3 length: 18 residues. J was trimmed by 5 bases and V by 0 bases; bases with no gene match: 14. The DNA of the CDR3 is TGCGCCAGCAGCCAAGACCGGGGGGGGTGGTCCCAGGTGGAGACCCAGTACTTC. Residues: CASSQDRGGWSQVETQYF.

The chain uses TRBV7-2 and TRBJ1-2; D is ambiguous. The CDR3 consists of 14 residues. CDR1 SGHTA and CDR2 FQGNSA come from the germline V gene. The V gene lost 2 bases and the J gene lost 6 bases, with 13 bases spanning the gap. The DNA for the CDR3 is TGTGCCAGCAGCTTAAATCAGGATCGCAATGGCTACACCTTC. Encoded protein: CASSLNQDRNGYTF.

The chain joins TRBV7-9 to TRBJ2-7; TRBD2 agrees at 9 bases. The CDR3 is 14 amino acids. The V gene's germline CDR1 is SEHNR and CDR2 FQNEAQ (reference sequence). V dropped 3 bases and J dropped 3; count of bases not matched to a gene: 3. The CDR3 DNA is TGTGCCAGCAGCTTGAGCGGGGGGAGCTACGAGCAGTACTTC. This gives the protein CASSLSGGSYEQYF.

CDR3: CASSGPQGSSPLHF. The DNA for the CDR3 is TGTGCCAGCAGTGGGCCCCAAGGTAGTTCACCCCTCCACTTT. This sequence joins TRBV7-9 and TRBJ1-6; D is ambiguous. Germline CDR1 reads SEHNR; CDR2 reads FQNEAQ (reference sequence). V lost 6 bases and J 9 bases, leaving 15 bases between the germline ends. The CDR3 has 14 amino acids.

The genes are TRBV24-1 and TRBJ2-3, with TRBD1 identical over 9 bases. V shed 4 bases, J shed 1 base, and the junction held 8 bases outside the gene matches. The CDR3 spans 17 residues. Germline V gene data show CDR1 as KGHDR and CDR2 as SFDVKD. The CDR3 nucleotides read TGTGCCACCAGTGAACCAACAGGGGGCCCCGGCACAGATACGCAGTATTTT. This encodes CATSEPTGGPGTDTQYF.

The chain has TRBV5-1 and TRBJ2-2, with 9 bases fitting TRBD1. Germline V gene data show CDR1 as SGHRS and CDR2 as YFSETQ. There are 17 residues in the CDR3. The V gene end was trimmed by 3 bases and the J gene end by 8 bases; junction bases not matched to a gene: 14. This chain's CDR3 is CASSYSITGGGSGELFF. The CDR3 bases are TGCGCCAGCAGCTACTCAATCACAGGGGGCGGATCTGGGGAGCTGTTTTTT.

The genes are TRBV2 and TRBJ1-5, with D maybe TRBD1 (5 bases). Trimming removed 7 bases at V and 8 bases at J, with 15 bases between. The CDR3 contains 13 residues. Looked up from germline, CDR1 is SNHLY and CDR2 is FYNNEI. The CDR3 protein is CASTEGTREPQHF. For the CDR3, the DNA is TGTGCCAGCACCGAGGGGACGCGAGAGCCCCAGCATTTT.

CDR3 sequence reads: CATGTGLYEQYF. The CDR3 nucleotides are TGTGCCACTGGGACAGGACTCTACGAGCAGTACTTC. The rearrangement joins TRBV5-5 to TRBJ2-7; 8 nucleotides align to TRBD1. Germline loops: CDR1 SGHKS, CDR2 YYEKEE (reference sequence). Unmatched junction bases numbered 5, after V lost 9 bases and J lost 3 bases. This CDR3 has 12 amino acids.

The chain has TRBV5-6 and TRBJ2-7; 9 nucleotides align to TRBD1. Germline values: CDR1 SGHDT, CDR2 YYEEEE. This CDR3 has 14 amino acids. V lost 4 bases, J lost 9 bases, and 11 bases stayed unmatched. The CDR3 here is CASSLGQGWNRQYF. Here the CDR3 DNA reads TGTGCCAGCAGCCTGGGACAGGGTTGGAACAGGCAGTACTTC. Variable domain in full (rest from reference TRBV5-6 and TRBJ2-7): DAGVTQSPTHLIKTRGQQVTLRCSPKSGHDTVSWYQQALGQGPQFIFQYYEEEERQRGNFPDRFSGHQFPNYSSELNVNALLLGDSALYLCASSLGQGWNRQYFGPGTRLTVT.

The genes are TRBV2 and TRBJ1-5; TRBD1 might be the D (6 bases). The V end was cut by 3 bases, the J end by 0 bases, with 6 bases between. This CDR3 spans 14 amino acids. Germline V CDR1 and CDR2: SNHLY, FYNNEI. The CDR3 region has the DNA TGTGCCAGCAGTGAGGGACATAGCAATCAGCCCCAGCATTTT. Protein product: CASSEGHSNQPQHF.